This T cell receptor (beta chain) was documented in a study of siplizumab effects on memory and regulatory T cells. The CDR3 length is 15 residues. The V gene end was trimmed by 1 base and the J gene end by 0 bases; junction bases not matched to a gene: 6. Germline V gene data show CDR1 as GTSNPN and CDR2 as SVGIG (reference sequence). This table comes from immunoSEQ multiplex PCR, and its TCRdb copy is limited to in-frame clones, with some not included. The sample contains under 95,000 clones, 94% of which appear only once. A word on this clone: What it binds is not known.

Findings and caveats of the study: Left unconfirmed was the suppressive function of proliferating Tregs from siplizumab cultures. Relative to controls at more than 25%, mappable alloreactive CD4+ clones exhibited a mean Treg-derived proportion of around 65% with siplizumab. Naive T cell populations appeared to exhibit greater diversity than memory cells and appeared to be major alloresponse contributors. Researchers could map only a minor fraction of alloreactive clones to unstimulated subsets.

This TCR derives from a human donor in good health. The chain is built from TRBV30 and TRBJ2-7; the match to TRBD1 covers 7 bases. The material sequenced was non-Treg CD4+ T cells sorted from blood. The CDR3 sequence is CAWSGGQYRSYEQYF. CDR3 DNA sequence: TGTGCCTGGAGTGGGGGACAGTACCGCTCCTACGAGCAGTACTTC.